This T cell receptor beta chain originates from a study of T-cell reconstitution after alpha-beta-depleted transplantation in children. This clonotype was observed at least ten times. Its specificity is unknown. The V gene's germline CDR1 is SGHRS and CDR2 YFSETQ. The trim removed 3 bases at V and 10 bases at J, leaving 9 bases unmatched. This CDR3 comprises 15 residues. Findings and limits, study-wide: T-cell counts and diversity at one year post-transplant came mainly from newly produced T cells. TCRbeta diversity was high at day 60 in some patients (a result of surviving recipient T cells and thymic progenitors). Expanded graft clones, several hundred of them, were reportedly the source of alpha-beta T cells about two months after transplant.

Library preparation (for TCRbeta) was performed with unique molecular identifiers. Each CDR3 protein is one row after TCRdb ran MiXCR on the PCR reads. This table holds 780,000 or so distinct CDR3 sequences, roughly 15% found once. The specimen comprised PBMCs, mostly from graft donor cells, sampled 360 days after TCRalphabeta/CD19-depleted stem cell transplant. V is TRBV5-1 and J is TRBJ2-1; 11 bases are a match to TRBD2. The source of this sequence is a male patient aged 10 to 17 who had a stem cell transplant for acute lymphoblastic leukemia, so the T cells may come from the graft donor. The CDR3 here is CASSSWLAGGYEQFF. CDR3 nucleotide sequence: TGCGCCAGCAGCTCATGGCTAGCGGGAGGATACGAGCAGTTCTTC.